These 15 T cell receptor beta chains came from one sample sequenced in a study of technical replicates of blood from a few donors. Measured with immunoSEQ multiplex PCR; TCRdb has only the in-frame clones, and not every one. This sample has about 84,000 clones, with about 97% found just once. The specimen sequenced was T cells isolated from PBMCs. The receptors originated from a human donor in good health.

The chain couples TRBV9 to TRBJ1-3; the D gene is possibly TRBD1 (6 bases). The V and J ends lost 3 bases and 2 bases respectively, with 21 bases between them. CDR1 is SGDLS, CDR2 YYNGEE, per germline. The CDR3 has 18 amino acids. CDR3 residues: CASSDSRHRATAGNTIYF. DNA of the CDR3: TGTGCCAGCAGCGATAGTCGACACAGGGCAACTGCTGGAAACACCATATATTTT.

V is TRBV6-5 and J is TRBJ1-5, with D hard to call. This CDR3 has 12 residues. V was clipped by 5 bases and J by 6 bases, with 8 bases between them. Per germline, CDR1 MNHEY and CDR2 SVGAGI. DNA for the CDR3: TGTGCCAGCAGTGACGGGAGTCAGCCCCAGCATTTT. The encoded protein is CASSDGSQPQHF.

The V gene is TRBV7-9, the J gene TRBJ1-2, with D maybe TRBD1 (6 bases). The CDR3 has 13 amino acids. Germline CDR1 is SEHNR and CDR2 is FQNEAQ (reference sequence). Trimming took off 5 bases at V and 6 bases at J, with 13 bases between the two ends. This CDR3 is CASSRRDTDGYTF. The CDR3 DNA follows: TGTGCCAGCAGCCGCCGGGACACCGATGGCTACACCTTC.

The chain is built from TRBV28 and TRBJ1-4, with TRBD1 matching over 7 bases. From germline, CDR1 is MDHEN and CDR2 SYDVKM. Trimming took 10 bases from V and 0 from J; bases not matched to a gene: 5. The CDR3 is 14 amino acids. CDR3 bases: TGTGCCACCACGACAGGGACAACTAATGAAAAACTGTTTTTT. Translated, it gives CATTTGTTNEKLFF.

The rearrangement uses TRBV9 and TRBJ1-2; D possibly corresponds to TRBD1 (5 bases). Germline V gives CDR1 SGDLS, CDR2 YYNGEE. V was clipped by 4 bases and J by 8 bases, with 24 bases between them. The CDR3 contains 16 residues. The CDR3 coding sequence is TGTGCCAGCAGCCCGACTTCGTCACGGGGGAGGTCAGGCTACACCTTC. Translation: CASSPTSSRGRSGYTF.

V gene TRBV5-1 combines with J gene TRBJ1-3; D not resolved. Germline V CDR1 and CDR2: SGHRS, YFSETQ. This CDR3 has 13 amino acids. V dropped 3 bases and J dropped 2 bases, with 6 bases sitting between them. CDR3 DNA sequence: TGCGCCAGCAGCTCCGGGGCTGGAAACACCATATATTTT. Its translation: CASSSGAGNTIYF.

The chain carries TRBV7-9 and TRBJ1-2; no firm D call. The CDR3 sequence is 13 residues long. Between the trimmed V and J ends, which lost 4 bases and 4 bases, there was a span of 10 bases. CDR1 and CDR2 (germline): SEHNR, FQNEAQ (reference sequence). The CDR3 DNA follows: TGTGCCAGCAGCTCCAAAAACTCCTATGGCTACACCTTC. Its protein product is CASSSKNSYGYTF.

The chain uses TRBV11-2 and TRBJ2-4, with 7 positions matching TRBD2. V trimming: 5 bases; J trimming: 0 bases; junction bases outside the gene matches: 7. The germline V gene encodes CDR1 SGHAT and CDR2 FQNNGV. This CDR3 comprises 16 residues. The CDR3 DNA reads TGTGCCAGCAGCCCCCGGGACTATACAGCCAAAAACATTCAGTACTTC. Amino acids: CASSPRDYTAKNIQYF.

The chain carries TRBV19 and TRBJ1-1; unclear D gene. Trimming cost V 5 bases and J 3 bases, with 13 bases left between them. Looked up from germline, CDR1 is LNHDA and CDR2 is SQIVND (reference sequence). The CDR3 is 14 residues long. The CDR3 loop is CASSPPGLDTEAFF. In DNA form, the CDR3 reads TGTGCCAGTAGTCCCCCGGGGTTAGACACTGAAGCTTTCTTT.

The CDR3 sequence is CASGQGLAVNEQFF. CDR3 nucleotides: TGTGCTAGTGGTCAGGGACTAGCGGTCAATGAGCAGTTCTTC. The V gene is TRBV12-5, the J gene TRBJ2-1; TRBD2 matches at 11 bases. V shed 5 bases and J 6 bases; nucleotides not matched to a gene: 3. Germline V lookup: CDR1 LGHNT, CDR2 FRNRAP. The CDR3 sequence is 14 residues long. Filled out from reference TRBV12-5 and TRBJ2-1, the complete variable domain reads DARVTQTPRHKVTEMGQEVTMRCQPILGHNTVFWYRQTMMQGLELLAYFRNRAPLDDSGMPKDRFSAEMPDATLATLKIQPSEPRDSAVYFCASGQGLAVNEQFFGPGTRLTVL.

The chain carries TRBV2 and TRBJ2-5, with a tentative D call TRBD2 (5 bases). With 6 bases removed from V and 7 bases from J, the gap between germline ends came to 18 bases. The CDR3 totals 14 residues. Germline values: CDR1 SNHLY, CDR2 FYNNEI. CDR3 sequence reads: CASRVLRGRGTQYF. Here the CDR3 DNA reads TGTGCCAGCAGGGTCTTACGGGGTCGGGGGACCCAGTACTTC.

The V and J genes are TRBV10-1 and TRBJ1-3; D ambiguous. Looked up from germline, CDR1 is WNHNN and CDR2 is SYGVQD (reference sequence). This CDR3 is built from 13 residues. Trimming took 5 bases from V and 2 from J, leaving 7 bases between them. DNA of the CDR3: TGCGCCAGCAGTCTTAACACTGGAAACACCATATATTTT. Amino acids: CASSLNTGNTIYF.

CDR3 amino acids: CAIGLQGAEAFF. CDR3 DNA: TGTGCCATCGGGTTACAGGGGGCTGAAGCTTTCTTT. J is TRBJ1-1 and V is TRBV10-3; 8 bases match TRBD1. The CDR3 loop spans 12 amino acids. Germline trimming cut 8 bases from V and 6 bases from J; bases unmatched to any gene: 5. In germline, CDR1 is ENHRY, CDR2 SYGVKD.

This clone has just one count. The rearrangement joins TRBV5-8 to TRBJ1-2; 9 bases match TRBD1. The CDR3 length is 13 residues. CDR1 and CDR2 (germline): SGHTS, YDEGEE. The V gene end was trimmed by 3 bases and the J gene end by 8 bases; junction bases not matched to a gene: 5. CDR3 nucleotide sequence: TGTGCCAGCAGCTGGGACAGGGAGGGAGGCTACACCTTC. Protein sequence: CASSWDREGGYTF. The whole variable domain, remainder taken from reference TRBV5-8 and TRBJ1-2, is EAGVTQSPTHLIKTRGQQATLRCSPISGHTSVYWYQQALGLGLQFLLWYDEGEERNRGNFPPRFSGRQFPNYSSELNVNALELEDSALYLCASSWDREGGYTFGSGTRLTVV.

The CDR3 sequence: CASRTGASETQYF. Here the CDR3 DNA reads TGTGCCAGCAGGACAGGGGCGTCAGAGACCCAGTACTTC. The rearrangement joins TRBV27 to TRBJ2-5; 8 bases are a match to TRBD1. The ends lost 6 bases at V and 4 bases at J; junction bases unmatched: 4. The CDR3 spans 13 residues. Germline lookup yields CDR1 MNHEY and CDR2 SMNVEV (reference sequence).